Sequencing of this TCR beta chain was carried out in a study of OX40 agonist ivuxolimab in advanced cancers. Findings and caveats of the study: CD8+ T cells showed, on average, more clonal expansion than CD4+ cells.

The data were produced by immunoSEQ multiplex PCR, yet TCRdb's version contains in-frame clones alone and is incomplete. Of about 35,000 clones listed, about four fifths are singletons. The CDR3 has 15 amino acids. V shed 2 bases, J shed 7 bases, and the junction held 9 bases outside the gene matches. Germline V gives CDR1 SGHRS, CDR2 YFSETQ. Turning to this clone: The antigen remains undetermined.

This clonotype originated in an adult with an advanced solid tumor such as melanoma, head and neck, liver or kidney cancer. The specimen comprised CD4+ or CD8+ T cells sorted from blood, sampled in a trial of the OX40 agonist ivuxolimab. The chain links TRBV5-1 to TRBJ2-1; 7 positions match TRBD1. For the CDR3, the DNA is TGCGCCAGCAGCTTTGGGGACAGTACCATTAATGAGCAGTTCTTC. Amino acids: CASSFGDSTINEQFF.